This T cell receptor (beta chain) is drawn from a study of monozygotic twins with inflammatory bowel disease. Remarks on this clonotype: Its target is unknown.

Overall study results and limits: TCRbeta inverse Simpson diversity was decreased in IBD patients versus healthy co-twins. Twins with IBD had fewer clonotypes in common with others than healthy twins, particularly during disease activity.

TCRdb re-called the 5' RACE reads, yielding one record per CDR3 amino acid sequence without DNA. This sample's clone table lists some 170,000 distinct CDR3 sequences. Germline values: CDR1 KGHDR, CDR2 SFDVKD. CDR3 length: 16 residues. The sample consisted of blood. This chain links TRBV24-1 with TRBJ2-3. This sequence originates from a human donor with ulcerative colitis or Crohn's disease, or a healthy co-twin of an affected twin (not recorded which). The CDR3 spells CATSDPGATSTDTQYF.